Reported below is one T cell receptor beta chain. Under the authors' procedure: From reference gene primer amplification, estimates of nucleated cell counts were derived. The data were produced by immunoSEQ multiplex PCR, yet TCRdb's version contains in-frame clones alone and is incomplete. The V and J calls and clone size were taken over from that table, and D and trimming were inferred from the DNA. The table has about 130,000 clones, over 70% seen once. The entry originates in a study of blood T cell repertoires in COVID-19. Across the whole study: Both acute and convalescent COVID-19 samples were obtained from the United States, Italy and Spain. PBMCs, B-cell-depleted T cells, or T cells were the source of the cDNA or gDNA that made up the material.

The sample taken for sequencing was peripheral blood. This clonotype was obtained from a man at least 80 years old with acute or convalescent COVID-19.

CDR3 amino acids: CASSGGDYEQYF. CDR3 nucleotides: TGTGCCAGCTCCGGGGGAGACTACGAGCAGTACTTC. The J gene is TRBJ2-7, the V gene TRBV7-9; TRBD2 might be the D (6 bases). The germline gives CDR1 SEHNR, CDR2 FQNEAQ (reference sequence). The CDR3 covers 12 residues. Trimming cost V 8 bases and J 3 bases, with 11 bases left between them.